This TCR beta chain came from a study of T-cell reconstitution after alpha-beta-depleted transplantation in children. Unmatched junction bases numbered 18, after V lost 6 bases and J lost 0 bases. The germline gives CDR1 SGHRS, CDR2 YFSETQ. The CDR3 sequence is 20 residues long. Study results and caveats: For some patients, TCRbeta diversity was high at day 60 because of recipient T cells and thymic progenitors that survived. Reports say that about two months after transplant, the alpha-beta T cells came out of several hundred graft clones that had expanded. The main origin of T-cell counts and diversity one year after transplant was newly produced T cells.

This sample's TCRbeta library carried unique molecular identifier barcodes. MiXCR was run by TCRdb on the PCR reads, yielding one entry per CDR3 protein. Among 330,000 or so distinct CDR3 sequences listed, roughly a tenth were seen once. This clonotype has more than one count but fewer than ten. What it recognizes is unknown. Here the sequenced sample was PBMCs, taken before TCRalphabeta/CD19-depleted stem cell transplant. The clonotype originates from a boy under three years old with acute myeloid leukemia, due to receive a stem cell transplant. The V and J genes are TRBV5-1 and TRBJ2-1, with 10 nucleotides matching TRBD1. The CDR3 coding sequence is TGCGCCAGCATGAAAAACTCGGACAGGGGGTGGTGGAGCTCCTACAATGAGCAGTTCTTC. Its translation is CASMKNSDRGWWSSYNEQFF.